This is a list of T cell receptor beta chains from one sample in a study of T cell responses to AZD1222 COVID-19 vaccine. Sequencing was performed with immunoSEQ multiplex PCR; in TCRdb, only in-frame clones are kept and a portion is missing. The repertoire holds approximately 110,000 clones, with approximately 90% as singletons. The input for sequencing was peripheral blood, taken on day 0 of AZD1222 vaccination. These TCRs come from an adult in good health. The CDR3 runs from the conserved cysteine through the conserved F or W. D genes are given only for firm matches. Some rows have no size entry. The others give once, few or many, or a class for an expanded clone.

J | D | length | V | size | DNA | CDR3
TRBJ1-2 | TRBD1 | 15 | TRBV6-5 | - | TGTGCCAGCAGTCCGACACAGGGGTTATACTATGGCTACACCTTC | CASSPTQGLYYGYTF
TRBJ1-4 | - | 14 | TRBV19 | - | TGTGCCAGTAGTATGAGGGCGACTAATGAAAAACTGTTTTTT | CASSMRATNEKLFF
TRBJ1-1 | TRBD1 | 13 | TRBV6-6 | - | TGTGCCAGCAGGGACTCAGGGGGGACTGAAGCTTTCTTT | CASRDSGGTEAFF
TRBJ2-7 | - | 12 | TRBV6-5 | - | TGTGCCAGCGGGCTTCTCTCCTACGAGCAGTACTTC | CASGLLSYEQYF
TRBJ1-4 | TRBD1 | 15 | TRBV5-1 | - | TGCGCCAGCAGCAGAGAACAGGGGGCGGGTGAAAAACTGTTTTTT | CASSREQGAGEKLFF
TRBJ2-6 | - | 15 | TRBV5-1 | - | TGCGCCAGCAGGGAGGGCTTTTCTGGGGCCAACGTCCTGACTTTC | CASREGFSGANVLTF
TRBJ1-5 | TRBD1 | 16 | TRBV27 | - | TGTGCCAGCAGTTCCCACAGGGGCCTGGGCAATCAGCCCCAGCATTTT | CASSSHRGLGNQPQHF
TRBJ1-2 | - | 13 | TRBV2 | - | TGTGCCAGCAGTACAACTCCGCGGGACGGCTACACCTTC | CASSTTPRDGYTF
TRBJ1-2 | TRBD1 | 13 | TRBV7-2 | - | TGTGCCAGCAGCCACCTCCAGGGGGTTGGCTACACCTTC | CASSHLQGVGYTF
TRBJ2-2 | - | 17 | TRBV5-1 | - | TGCGCCAGCAGCTTGAAGGCGGATGGGCAGGACACCGGGGAGCTGTTTTTT | CASSLKADGQDTGELFF
TRBJ2-7 | TRBD1 | 17 | TRBV7-2 | - | TGTGCCAGCAGCTACCTTCCTGACAGGGGGCTCACCTACGAGCAGTACTTC | CASSYLPDRGLTYEQYF
TRBJ1-2 | - | 14 | TRBV6-6 | - | TGTGCCAGCAGCCAAACGGGGGCTAACTATGGCTACACCTTC | CASSQTGANYGYTF
TRBJ2-7 | - | 14 | TRBV28 | - | TGTGCCAGCAGTTTAGTAGGGACCCCCAACGAGCAGTACTTC | CASSLVGTPNEQYF
TRBJ1-6 | - | 13 | TRBV12-3/TRBV12-4 | - | TGTGCCAGCAGTTTACAGGGGAATTCACCCCTCCACTTT | CASSLQGNSPLHF
TRBJ1-5 | - | 13 | TRBV12-3/TRBV12-4 | - | TGTGCCAGCAGTTTCAGCAGCGATCAGCCCCAGCATTTT | CASSFSSDQPQHF
TRBJ2-7 | TRBD2 | 14 | TRBV6-2/TRBV6-3 | - | TGTGCCAGCAGCCCAGCGGGGGGCCTCTACGAGCAGTACTTC | CASSPAGGLYEQYF
TRBJ1-1 | TRBD1 | 16 | TRBV5-4 | - | TGTGCCAGCAGTCCGGACAGGGCCGTATGGAACACTGAAGCTTTCTTT | CASSPDRAVWNTEAFF
TRBJ1-2 | - | 13 | TRBV10-2 | - | TGCGCCAGCAAGCAGGGGTGGATATATGGCTACACCTTC | CASKQGWIYGYTF
TRBJ1-2 | TRBD1 | 14 | TRBV6-5 | - | TGTGCCAGCAGTTACATAGACAGGGATTATGGCTACACCTTC | CASSYIDRDYGYTF
TRBJ1-5 | - | 14 | TRBV2 | once | TGTGCCAGCAGAGAAGGGGTTAGCAATCAGCCCCAGCATTTT | CASREGVSNQPQHF
TRBJ2-7 | - | 14 | TRBV29-1 | - | TGCAGCGTTTGGGGGTCGGACAGCTCCTACGAGCAGTACTTC | CSVWGSDSSYEQYF
TRBJ1-2 | - | 11 | TRBV7-2 | few | TGTGCCAGCAGCTCGAACTATGGCTACACCTTC | CASSSNYGYTF
TRBJ1-2 | - | 13 | TRBV3-1/TRBV3-2 | few | TGTGCCTCATCGCCCGGGACGTACTATGGCTACACCTTC | CASSPGTYYGYTF
TRBJ1-2 | - | 15 | TRBV6-2/TRBV6-3 | - | TGTGCCAGCAGCAAAGACAGGCGCTCTAACTATGGCTACACCTTC | CASSKDRRSNYGYTF
TRBJ1-5 | - | 13 | TRBV6-5 | - | TGTGCCAGCAGTTACGATCCATATCAGCCCCAGCATTTT | CASSYDPYQPQHF
TRBJ2-1 | - | 15 | TRBV5-1 | - | TGCGCCAGCAGCTTGGTTAGCGAAACTTACAATGAGCAGTTCTTC | CASSLVSETYNEQFF
TRBJ2-7 | - | 15 | TRBV11-1 | - | TGTGCCAGCAGCACCCCTGGCGTTCTCTCCTACGAGCAGTACTTC | CASSTPGVLSYEQYF
TRBJ2-1 | - | 13 | TRBV12-3/TRBV12-4 | - | TGTGCCAGCAGCCTAGGTACCCGGGATGAGCAGTTCTTC | CASSLGTRDEQFF
TRBJ1-4 | - | 14 | TRBV7-9 | - | TGTGCCAGCAGCCCTGGTACCACTAATGAAAAACTGTTTTTT | CASSPGTTNEKLFF
TRBJ2-1 | TRBD1 | 15 | TRBV7-8 | - | TGTGCCAGCAGCTTATCCGGGACAGGGTACCGGGAGCAGTTCTTC | CASSLSGTGYREQFF
TRBJ2-2 | - | 13 | TRBV5-1 | - | TGCGCCAGCAGCATCGGAGACGCGGGTTGGGTGTTTTTT | CASSIGDAGWVFF
TRBJ1-5 | - | 16 | TRBV28 | - | TGTGCCAGCAGTCCACAGGGAGAGGGAGCGGATCAGCCCCAGCATTTT | CASSPQGEGADQPQHF
TRBJ1-1 | - | 15 | TRBV19 | - | TGTGCCAGTAGCACCTCAGGACAGACGAACACTGAAGCTTTCTTT | CASSTSGQTNTEAFF
TRBJ1-4 | TRBD1 | 15 | TRBV19 | - | TGTGCCAGTAGTTTAGGACAGGTCAAGGACGAAAAACTGTTTTTT | CASSLGQVKDEKLFF
TRBJ1-2 | - | 14 | TRBV27 | - | TGTGCCAGCAGCCTCCGGGACGGGGTGGATGGCTACACCTTC | CASSLRDGVDGYTF
TRBJ2-2 | - | 14 | TRBV6-1 | - | TGTGCCAGCAGTGAAATCCCGGACACCGGGGAGCTGTTTTTT | CASSEIPDTGELFF